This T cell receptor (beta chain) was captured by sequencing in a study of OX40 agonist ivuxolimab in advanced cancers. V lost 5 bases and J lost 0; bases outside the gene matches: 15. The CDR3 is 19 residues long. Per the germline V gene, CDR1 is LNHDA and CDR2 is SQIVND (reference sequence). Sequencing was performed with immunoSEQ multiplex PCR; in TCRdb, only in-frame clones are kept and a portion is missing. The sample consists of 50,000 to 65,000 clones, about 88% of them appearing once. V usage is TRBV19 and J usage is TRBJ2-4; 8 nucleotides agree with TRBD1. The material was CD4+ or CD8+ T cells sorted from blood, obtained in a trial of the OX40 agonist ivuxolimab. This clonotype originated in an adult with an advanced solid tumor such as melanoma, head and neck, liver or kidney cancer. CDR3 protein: CASSARQGTTLLAKNIQYF. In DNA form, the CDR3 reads TGTGCCAGTAGTGCTAGACAGGGGACCACTTTATTAGCCAAAAACATTCAGTACTTC.